A selection of T cell receptor beta chains follows, all from one sample in a study of T cells in Graves' hyperthyroidism and ophthalmopathy. From the multiplex PCR reads, TCRdb called clonotypes with MiXCR, one entry per CDR3 protein. The top ten clones hold around 3.5% of a sample with about 600,000 distinct CDR3 sequences, about 16% of them seen once. The sequencing sample was made of blood. All receptors derive from a middle-aged woman with Graves' ophthalmopathy. Each CDR3 is given with its conserved first and last residue. A D gene is named only where the DNA matches it firmly. Not all rows give a size; the values are once, few, many and, for expanded clones, a class.

TRBV6-1	NA	TRBJ1-1	few	TGTGCCAGCAGTGAATGGGGGCGGGGGAACACTGAAGCTTTCTTT	CASSEWGRGNTEAFF
TRBV19	TRBD1	TRBJ1-5	NA	TGTGCCAGCCACCCCGACGGACAGGGGTATCAGCCCCAGCATTTT	CASHPDGQGYQPQHF
TRBV2	TRBD1	TRBJ2-7	many	TGTGCCAGCAGTAAAACAGGGGACGAGCAGTACTTC	CASSKTGDEQYF
TRBV28	NA	TRBJ1-1	few	TGTGCCAGCAGTTTACCGGGGGCGCGTAACACTGAAGCTTTCTTT	CASSLPGARNTEAFF
TRBV9	NA	TRBJ2-3	NA	TGTGCCAGCAGCGTAGCGGATAGTTGGGCAGATACGCAGTATTTT	CASSVADSWADTQYF
TRBV12-3/TRBV12-4	NA	TRBJ2-3	many	TGTGCCAGCACCTTAGAGCAGGGCGTAGTAGATACGCAGTATTTT	CASTLEQGVVDTQYF
TRBV20-1	NA	TRBJ1-1	NA	TGCAGTGCTAGAGGTGAGAGGGGAAAAGGGAGCACTGAAGCTTTCTTT	CSARGERGKGSTEAFF
TRBV6-1	TRBD2	TRBJ2-1	many	TGTGCCAGCAGTGATGAGGGCAGCGGGAGGGCCGGTGAGCAGTTCTTC	CASSDEGSGRAGEQFF
TRBV11-2	NA	TRBJ2-2	NA	TGTGCCAGCAGCTTATTCCGGGGCGGCACCGGGGAGCTGTTTTTT	CASSLFRGGTGELFF
TRBV2	TRBD2	TRBJ2-3	few	TGTGCCAGCAGTCGGACTAGTAGTGCAGATACGCAGTATTTT	CASSRTSSADTQYF